The clone carrying this TCR beta chain turned up a few times. Its antigen is as yet unknown. This record comes from a study of CD8 T cells in ankylosing spondylitis. Study results and caveats: Disease-linked clones proved CD8+ and comparatively uncommon in peripheral blood. Both synovial fluid and blood in reactive arthritis had previously been reported to carry some motif variants.

Germline CDR1 and CDR2: SNHLY and FYNNEI. The CDR3 runs 16 residues. The V and J ends lost 6 bases and 7 bases respectively, with 21 bases between them. MiXCR, applied by TCRdb to the 5' RACE reads, yields one record per CDR3 protein. Of 150,000 to 200,000 distinct CDR3 sequences listed, around 13% are singletons. This TCR was sampled from a male donor with ankylosing spondylitis or in good health (not recorded which). The V call is TRBV2, the J call TRBJ2-2; possible D gene TRBD2, 6 bases. The sample taken for sequencing was blood, either unsorted or a sorted T cell fraction (not recorded which). The chain's CDR3 is CASRGRLGLSGGELFF. The CDR3 coding sequence is TGTGCCAGCAGGGGCAGACTAGGACTGTCTGGCGGGGAGCTGTTTTTT.